The following is a T cell receptor (beta chain) sequence with its context. This sample stems from a study of control samples from healthy donors and cancer patients. Clones were read by immunoSEQ multiplex PCR, and TCRdb kept only the in-frame ones, dropping some. Altogether tens of thousands of clones are present, 91% being singletons, with the ten largest covering 15% to 18%. The CDR3 totals 15 residues. Germline lookup yields CDR1 LNHDA and CDR2 SQIVND (reference sequence). J lost 4 bases, V lost 5 bases, and 8 bases had no gene match. The sequence was obtained from a man aged 25 to 40 in good health. The rearrangement uses TRBV19 and TRBJ1-1; 9 bases are shared with TRBD1. Sequenced material: blood. CDR3 in amino acids: CASSPWDREGTEAFF. The CDR3 DNA reads TGTGCCAGTAGTCCCTGGGACAGGGAGGGCACTGAAGCTTTCTTT.